The 22 T cell receptor beta chains given below trace back to one sample, sequenced in a study of T cell responses to AZD1222 COVID-19 vaccine. The table came from immunoSEQ multiplex PCR; TCRdb's copy has only in-frame clones and leaves some out. The sample carries 150,000 to 170,000 clones, roughly nine tenths recorded once. The source was peripheral blood, collected on day 0 of MenACWY control vaccination. The receptors originated from an adult in good health.

The J gene is TRBJ2-1, the V gene TRBV30, with a tentative D call TRBD2 (5 bases). Trimming shortened V by 3 bases and J by 11 bases, and 14 bases separated the two germline ends. This CDR3 has 12 amino acids. Germline loops: CDR1 GTSNPN, CDR2 SVGIG (reference sequence). The CDR3 DNA sequence: TGTGCCTGGAGACGACCTCTAGCTAAGCAGTTCTTC. Its protein is CAWRRPLAKQFF. The full variable domain, rest sourced from reference TRBV30 and TRBJ2-1, is SQTIHQWPATLVQPVGSPLSLECTVEGTSNPNLYWYRQAAGRGLQLLFYSVGIGQISSEVPQNLSASRPQDRQFILSSKKLLLSDSGFYLCAWRRPLAKQFFGPGTRLTVL.

The V call is TRBV27, the J call TRBJ1-6; TRBD1 agrees at 7 bases. Unmatched junction bases numbered 5, after V lost 3 bases and J lost 9 bases. This CDR3 has 14 amino acids. Germline V CDR1 and CDR2: MNHEY, SMNVEV (reference sequence). The CDR3 loop is CASSFYQGGSPLHF. The CDR3 bases are TGTGCCAGCAGTTTCTACCAGGGGGGTTCACCCCTCCACTTT.

The chain carries TRBV5-4 and TRBJ2-7; possibly TRBD2 for D (6 bases). V shed 3 bases and J shed 5 bases, with 15 bases lying between them. This CDR3 is 14 amino acids long. Germline lookup yields CDR1 SGHNT and CDR2 YYREEE (reference sequence). The DNA for the CDR3 is TGTGCCAGCAGCTGGGCCGGGACTCCCGACGAGCAGTACTTC. Translation gives CASSWAGTPDEQYF.

This clone turned up a few times. The chain uses TRBV4-1 and TRBJ1-1; the D is unclear. The germline V gene has CDR1 MGHRA and CDR2 YSYEKL. Trimming cost V 1 base and J 6 bases, with 9 bases left between them. The CDR3 sequence is 13 residues long. The chain's CDR3 is CASSQVDYAEAFF. CDR3 DNA sequence: TGCGCCAGCAGCCAAGTAGACTACGCTGAAGCTTTCTTT.

V and J are TRBV11-2 and TRBJ1-6; the D is unclear. The CDR3 extends over 16 amino acids. Germline values: CDR1 SGHAT, CDR2 FQNNGV. V was clipped by 4 bases and J by 7 bases, with 17 bases between them. CDR3 DNA sequence: TGTGCCAGCAGCTCCCAGGACGGGATCGGGAATTCACCCCTCCACTTT. Its translation is CASSSQDGIGNSPLHF.

The rearrangement joins TRBV27 to TRBJ2-3; TRBD1 agrees at 7 bases. The CDR3 has 16 amino acids. Per the germline V gene, CDR1 is MNHEY and CDR2 is SMNVEV (reference sequence). Trimming took 5 bases from V and 1 from J; bases not matched to a gene: 9. CDR3 in amino acids: CASSLPKGAGTDTQYF. CDR3 in DNA: TGTGCCAGCAGTCTCCCTAAGGGGGCGGGCACAGATACGCAGTATTTT.

This clone was seen more than once but under ten times. The V and J genes are TRBV19 and TRBJ2-6; TRBD1 agrees at 7 bases. The V segment lost 5 bases and the J segment 4 bases; nucleotides outside the gene matches: 14. CDR1 and CDR2 (germline): LNHDA, SQIVND (reference sequence). The CDR3 is 18 amino acids. CDR3 sequence (DNA): TGTGCCAGTAGTTCCCTCCGGGACAGATCAATAGGGGCCAACGTCCTGACTTTC. Its protein is CASSSLRDRSIGANVLTF.

The gene calls are TRBV19 and TRBJ2-7, with D maybe TRBD1 (6 bases). Deletions cut 5 bases from V and 7 bases from J, with 18 bases between. From germline, CDR1 is LNHDA and CDR2 SQIVND (reference sequence). The CDR3 totals 14 residues. CDR3 residues: CASSGQTLSGEQYF. The CDR3 coding sequence is TGTGCCAGTAGTGGACAGACCCTCTCGGGGGAGCAGTACTTC.

To note about this clone: The same CDR3 can be traced to other DNA sequences in this sample. V and J are TRBV6-5 and TRBJ1-3; D may be TRBD1 (5 bases). The ends were cut back, 0 bases at V and 4 bases at J, with 10 bases in the middle. There are 15 residues in the CDR3. Germline lookup yields CDR1 MNHEY and CDR2 SVGAGI. The CDR3 nucleotides read TGTGCCAGCAGTTACTCACCAGGGTCCGGAAACACCATATATTTT. It yields the protein CASSYSPGSGNTIYF.

The chain is built from TRBV27 and TRBJ2-1; 7 bases match TRBD2. The CDR3 spans 15 residues. After removal of 4 bases from V and 5 bases from J, the junction contained 8 bases not matched to a gene. Germline values: CDR1 MNHEY, CDR2 SMNVEV (reference sequence). Here the CDR3 reads CASSSWGGVDNEQFF. The CDR3 coding sequence is TGTGCCAGCAGTTCGTGGGGGGGTGTCGACAATGAGCAGTTCTTC.

The chain recombines TRBV3-1 (or the pseudogene TRBV3-2) with TRBJ1-5; D is undetermined. This CDR3 region has 15 residues. Trimming removed 1 base at V and 4 bases at J, with 11 bases between. Germline CDR1 and CDR2: LGHDT and YNNKEL (reference sequence). The CDR3 protein is CASSQGRQANQPQHF. CDR3 nucleotides: TGTGCCAGCAGCCAAGGAAGGCAGGCTAATCAGCCCCAGCATTTT.

The V call is TRBV11-3, the J call TRBJ2-1, with D perhaps TRBD2 (6 bases). The CDR3 contains 16 residues. V was shortened by 5 bases and J by 4 bases, with 18 bases between the two germline ends. Germline CDR1 is SGHNT and CDR2 is YENEEA. The DNA of the CDR3 is TGTGCCAGCAGCCCCGGGAGCGGAGAGGGGTACAATGAGCAGTTCTTC. It yields the protein CASSPGSGEGYNEQFF.

The rearrangement joins TRBV12-5 to TRBJ1-2; the match to TRBD1 covers 10 bases. The CDR3 has 14 residues. With 7 bases clipped from V and 4 bases from J, the junction kept 6 bases outside the gene matches. Looked up from germline, CDR1 is LGHNT and CDR2 is FRNRAP. CDR3 sequence reads: CASAPTGGLYGYTF. In DNA form, the CDR3 reads TGTGCTAGTGCCCCGACAGGGGGCCTCTATGGCTACACCTTC. The full variable domain, in which reference TRBV12-5 and TRBJ1-2 provide the parts outside the CDR3, is DARVTQTPRHKVTEMGQEVTMRCQPILGHNTVFWYRQTMMQGLELLAYFRNRAPLDDSGMPKDRFSAEMPDATLATLKIQPSEPRDSAVYFCASAPTGGLYGYTFGSGTRLTVV.

This chain joins TRBV7-9 and TRBJ1-3; 8 bases align to TRBD1. Germline V lookup: CDR1 SEHNR, CDR2 FQNEAQ (reference sequence). The ends lost 2 bases at V and 2 bases at J; junction bases unmatched: 8. CDR3 length: 17 residues. The CDR3: CASSLFAGGEPGNTIYF. The CDR3 coding sequence is TGTGCCAGCAGCTTATTTGCAGGGGGCGAGCCTGGAAACACCATATATTTT.

CDR3 amino acids: CAISDGGAANTEAFF. The CDR3 nucleotides are TGTGCCATCAGTGATGGGGGGGCGGCGAACACTGAAGCTTTCTTT. The chain carries TRBV10-3 and TRBJ1-1; TRBD1 is a possible D gene (6 bases). The CDR3 is 15 residues long. Germline assignment: CDR1 ENHRY and CDR2 SYGVKD. V was cut by 3 bases and J by 1 base, with 12 bases left in between.

The CDR3 bases are TGTGCCAGCAGTGCACTGGACAGCTTTAATTCACCCCTCCACTTT. The encoded protein is CASSALDSFNSPLHF. The chain links TRBV6-4 to TRBJ1-6; TRBD1 is a possible D gene (6 bases). This CDR3 comprises 15 residues. Germline V gene data show CDR1 as MRHNA and CDR2 as SNTAGT. Trimming removed 4 bases at V and 6 bases at J, with 13 bases between.

Here the CDR3 DNA reads TGTGCCACCAGTGATTTTAAGAGTGAGCAGTTCTTC. Translating it yields CATSDFKSEQFF. The chain couples TRBV24-1 to TRBJ2-1; D gene uncertain. The CDR3 runs 12 residues. The V end lost 1 base, the J end lost 9 bases, and 6 bases lay between the germline ends. The germline CDR1 and CDR2 sequences are KGHDR and SFDVKD.

The rearrangement uses TRBV28 and TRBJ1-3, with D unresolved. The CDR3 is 15 residues long. V was clipped by 8 bases and J by 1 base, with 15 bases between them. Germline loops: CDR1 MDHEN, CDR2 SYDVKM. The CDR3 sequence is CASLGGAHSGNTIYF. In DNA form, the CDR3 reads TGTGCCAGCTTGGGAGGTGCCCATTCTGGAAACACCATATATTTT.

The chain carries TRBV5-1 and TRBJ2-1; 12 bases are shared with TRBD2. J lost 8 bases, V lost 0 bases, and 6 bases had no gene match. Germline CDR1 and CDR2: SGHRS and YFSETQ. The CDR3 has 16 amino acids. For the CDR3, the DNA is TGCGCCAGCAGCTTGGGTCTAGCGGGGGGGCAGGATGAGCAGTTCTTC. Its translation is CASSLGLAGGQDEQFF.

J is TRBJ1-4 and V is TRBV19; 9 nucleotides match TRBD1. V lost 5 bases to trimming and J lost 4 bases; unmatched junction nucleotides: 11. This CDR3 has 17 amino acids. The germline V gene has CDR1 LNHDA and CDR2 SQIVND (reference sequence). In DNA form, the CDR3 reads TGTGCCAGTAGTCCCGGAGACAGGGGGTATGGTAATGAAAAACTGTTTTTT. Amino acid sequence: CASSPGDRGYGNEKLFF.

V and J are TRBV2 and TRBJ1-2, with D possibly TRBD1 on 5 matching bases. Trimming left V 4 bases short and J 4 bases short, with 10 bases between. The CDR3 covers 13 residues. Looked up from germline, CDR1 is SNHLY and CDR2 is FYNNEI. The CDR3 DNA sequence: TGTGCCAGCAGTGTTCTCGGGGGCTATGGCTACACCTTC. This sequence encodes CASSVLGGYGYTF.

The rearrangement joins TRBV5-1 to TRBJ1-1; 8 bases are shared with TRBD1. The CDR3 extends over 15 amino acids. Germline trimming cut 1 base from V and 4 bases from J; bases unmatched to any gene: 6. From germline, CDR1 is SGHRS and CDR2 YFSETQ. The CDR3, as DNA: TGCGCCAGCAGCTTGAGTCAGGGGGCGGTCACTGAAGCTTTCTTT. Its translation is CASSLSQGAVTEAFF. The full variable domain, in which reference TRBV5-1 and TRBJ1-1 provide the parts outside the CDR3, is KAGVTQTPRYLIKTRGQQVTLSCSPISGHRSVSWYQQTPGQGLQFLFEYFSETQRNKGNFPGRFSGRQFSNSRSEMNVSTLELGDSALYLCASSLSQGAVTEAFFGQGTRLTVV.